This T cell receptor (beta chain) was sequenced in a study of blood T cell repertoires in COVID-19. Exposed study participants had met a COVID-19 case within 2 weeks before entry. Measured with immunoSEQ multiplex PCR; TCRdb has only the in-frame clones, and not every one. The table shows about 140,000 clones, with roughly 80% occurring only once. The clonotype was recovered from a woman aged 18-29 years who had been exposed to COVID-19. The sequenced sample was PBMCs or T cells enriched from blood (not recorded which).

The chain's CDR3 is CASSQLGYEQYF. In nucleotides, the CDR3 is TGTGCCAGCAGCCAACTAGGCTACGAGCAGTACTTC. This sequence joins TRBV6-2 or TRBV6-3 and TRBJ2-7; D possibly corresponds to TRBD2 (5 bases). V was trimmed by 6 bases and J by 3 bases, leaving 9 bases between them. This CDR3 region has 12 residues. Germline V gives CDR1 MNHEY, CDR2 SVGEGT.